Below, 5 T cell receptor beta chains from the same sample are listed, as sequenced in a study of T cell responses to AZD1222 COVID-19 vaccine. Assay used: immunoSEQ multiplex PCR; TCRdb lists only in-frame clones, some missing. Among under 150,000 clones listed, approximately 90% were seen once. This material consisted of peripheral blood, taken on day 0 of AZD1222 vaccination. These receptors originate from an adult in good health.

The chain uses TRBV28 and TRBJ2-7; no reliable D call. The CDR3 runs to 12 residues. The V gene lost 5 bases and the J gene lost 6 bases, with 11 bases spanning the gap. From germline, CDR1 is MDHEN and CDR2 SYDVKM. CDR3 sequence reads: CASSLSPSEQYF. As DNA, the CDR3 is TGTGCCAGCAGTCTCTCTCCTAGCGAGCAGTACTTC.

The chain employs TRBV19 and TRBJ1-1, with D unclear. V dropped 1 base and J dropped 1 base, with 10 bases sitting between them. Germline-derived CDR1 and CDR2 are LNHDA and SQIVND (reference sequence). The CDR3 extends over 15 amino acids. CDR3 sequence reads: CASSIVAGPNTEAFF. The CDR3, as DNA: TGTGCCAGTAGTATAGTTGCAGGACCGAACACTGAAGCTTTCTTT. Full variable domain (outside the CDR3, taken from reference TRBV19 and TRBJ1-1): DGGITQSPKYLFRKEGQNVTLSCEQNLNHDAMYWYRQDPGQGLRLIYYSQIVNDFQKGDIAEGYSVSREKKESFPLTVTSAQKNPTAFYLCASSIVAGPNTEAFFGQGTRLTVV.

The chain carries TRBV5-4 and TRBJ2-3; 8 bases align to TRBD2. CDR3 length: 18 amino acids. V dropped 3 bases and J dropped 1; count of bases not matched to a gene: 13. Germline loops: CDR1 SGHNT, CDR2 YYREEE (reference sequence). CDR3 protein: CASSSPGRREGGTDTQYF. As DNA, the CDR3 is TGTGCCAGCAGCTCCCCGGGGAGACGGGAGGGCGGCACAGATACGCAGTATTTT. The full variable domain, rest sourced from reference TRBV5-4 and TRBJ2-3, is ETGVTQSPTHLIKTRGQQVTLRCSSQSGHNTVSWYQQALGQGPQFIFQYYREEENGRGNFPPRFSGLQFPNYSSELNVNALELDDSALYLCASSSPGRREGGTDTQYFGPGTRLTVL.

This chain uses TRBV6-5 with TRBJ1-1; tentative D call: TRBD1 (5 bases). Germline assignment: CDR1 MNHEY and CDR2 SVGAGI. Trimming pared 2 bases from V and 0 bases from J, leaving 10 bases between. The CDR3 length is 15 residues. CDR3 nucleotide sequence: TGTGCCAGCAGTTACGGCCAGGGTCTGAACACTGAAGCTTTCTTT. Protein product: CASSYGQGLNTEAFF.

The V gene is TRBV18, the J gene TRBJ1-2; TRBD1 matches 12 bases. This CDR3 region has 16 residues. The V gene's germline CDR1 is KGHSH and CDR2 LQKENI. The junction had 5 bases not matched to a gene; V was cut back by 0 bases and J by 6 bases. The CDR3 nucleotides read TGTGCCAGCTCACCACCGGGGACAGGGGGCGTAAATGGCTACACCTTC. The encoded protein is CASSPPGTGGVNGYTF.